Listed below are T cell receptor beta chains from one sample, sequenced in a study of cytomegalovirus exposure and HLA in healthy donors. Assay: immunoSEQ multiplex PCR; the TCRdb copy retains only in-frame clones and omits some. This table holds some 87,000 clones, 70% found once. The sample consisted of PBMCs. These receptors all come from a woman between 50 and 59 years old in good health and CMV-seropositive. The CDR3 runs from the conserved cysteine through the conserved F or W. A D gene is named only where the DNA matches it firmly. Size values are once, few and many counts, or a class for expanded clones, and some rows have none.

D gene	clone size	V gene	J gene	CDR3 DNA	CDR3 protein
NA	once	TRBV6-1	TRBJ1-4	TGTGCCAGCAGTGGGACCGAGGGGGCAACTAATGAAAAACTGTTTTTT	CASSGTEGATNEKLFF
NA	NA	TRBV19	TRBJ2-7	TGTGCCAGTAGTATAGCAGGAGGGGACGTCTCCTACGAGCAGTACTTC	CASSIAGGDVSYEQYF
TRBD1	few	TRBV4-1	TRBJ1-2	TGCGCCAGCAGCCCAGGACAGGGGGACTATGGCTACACCTTC	CASSPGQGDYGYTF
TRBD2	once	TRBV28	TRBJ2-3	TGTGCCAGCACCCTTTCTAGCGGGGTTAACACAGATACGCAGTATTTT	CASTLSSGVNTDTQYF
TRBD1	few	TRBV6-1	TRBJ2-1	TGTGCCAGCAGACGCGGACAGGGCTCCTACAATGAGCAGTTCTTC	CASRRGQGSYNEQFF
TRBD1	NA	TRBV28	TRBJ1-6	TGTGCCAGCAGTTTGGGGGACAGGAATAATTCACCCCTCCACTTT	CASSLGDRNNSPLHF
NA	NA	TRBV2	TRBJ1-2	TGTGCCAGCCCCGCGGCAGGAGGACCCCCTACCTATGGCTACACCTTC	CASPAAGGPPTYGYTF
NA	NA	TRBV28	TRBJ2-2	TGTGCCAGCAGTTTAGTCGGAGCCGTCGGGGAGCTGTTTTTT	CASSLVGAVGELFF
TRBD2	few	TRBV6-1	TRBJ2-3	TGTGCCAGCCAGGGACTAGCCCTTCGAGATACGCAGTATTTT	CASQGLALRDTQYF
NA	NA	TRBV19	TRBJ1-1	TGTGCCAGTACCACGGGCGGGGGTGAAGCTTTCTTT	CASTTGGGEAFF
NA	NA	TRBV7-8	TRBJ2-3	TGTGCCAGCAGCTTAGCGCGAGCGGGTTTAGAAGCAGGAGATACGCAGTATTTT	CASSLARAGLEAGDTQYF
TRBD1	NA	TRBV28	TRBJ1-4	TGTGCCAGCAGCCTAATGACAGGGGGACAAGAAAAACTGTTTTTT	CASSLMTGGQEKLFF
TRBD2	NA	TRBV7-2	TRBJ2-7	TGTGCCAGCAGCTTAGCTACGCTAGCGGACGAGCAGTACTTC	CASSLATLADEQYF
TRBD1	NA	TRBV5-1	TRBJ2-5	TGCGCCAGCAGCTTTAGGGGGCGAGGTGAGACCCAGTACTTC	CASSFRGRGETQYF
NA	NA	TRBV20-1	TRBJ1-1	TGCAGTGCTAGAGGGCCCACTGAAGCTTTCTTT	CSARGPTEAFF
TRBD2	NA	TRBV11-2	TRBJ2-5	TGTGCCAGCAGCTTTAGCGGGGGAGGAGAGACCCAGTACTTC	CASSFSGGGETQYF
NA	NA	TRBV18	TRBJ2-2	TGTGCCAGCTCACCAGGGCGGGACACCGGGGAGCTGTTTTTT	CASSPGRDTGELFF
NA	NA	TRBV15	TRBJ2-2	TGTGCCACCAGCAGAGGCCTCCCGATCAGGACCGGGGAGCTGTTTTTT	CATSRGLPIRTGELFF
TRBD2	NA	TRBV9	TRBJ2-7	TGTGCCAGCAGCGTAGAAGGTCGGGGGGGCGTCGAGCAGTACTTC	CASSVEGRGGVEQYF